This T cell receptor (beta chain) was obtained from a study of T-cell reconstitution after alpha-beta-depleted transplantation in children (dated by TCRdb to between 2015 and 2016). About the investigation overall: T-cell immune reconstitution after TCRalphabeta/CD19-depleted allogeneic hematopoietic cell transplantation in children was quantitatively tracked in the study by means of TCR repertoire profiling.

The library was obtained by PCR. Sequencing instrument: Illumina HiSeq 2500. Molecular barcoding was employed in the preparation of TCR libraries, with unique molecular identifiers being used to normalize TCRbeta repertoire quantification. Through fastp at Q25 and MiXCR, TCRdb rebuilt clones from the public reads, retaining in-frame beta chains. When rows share a CDR3 protein, they turn into one entry using the most common DNA and genes. A total of 490,000 or so distinct CDR3 sequences appear in this sample, about 12% of them only once. The top ten clones comprise less than 6.5% of the sample. This clonotype was counted ten times or more. Its antigen target is currently unknown. No quality values exist for individual bases; no much larger clone is one base distant. There are 15 amino acids in the CDR3, from cysteine to phenylalanine inclusive. The read is trimmed to its CDR3 DNA, 45 bases read in frame from base 1. V was cut back by 0 bases and J by 4 bases, leaving a gap of 11 bases between them. Sequences SGDLS (CDR1) and YYNGEE (CDR2) are obtained from the germline V gene.

The chain is encoded by TRBV9 joined to TRBJ1-3; perhaps TRBD1 is the D gene, with 6 bases matching. The specimen was PBMCs from the stem cell graft donor, collected from the stem cell graft. The receptor was derived from a human donor who donated a stem cell graft to a child with combined immunodeficiency. The sequenced DNA is TGTGCCAGCAGCGTAGGGTCGGACAGCGGAAACACCATATATTTT. Protein translation: CASSVGSDSGNTIYF.